This TCR beta chain was sequenced in a study of blood T cells in healthy people across ages. General observations from the study: Long-lived donors carried more naive CD4+ cells and greater diversity than aged donors.

CDR1 and CDR2 from the germline V gene are SEHNR and FQNEAQ (reference sequence). This CDR3 is 14 amino acids long. Deletions cut 2 bases from V and 6 bases from J, with 13 bases between. Details on this clonotype: Its target is not known.

Then a second PCR, running about 6 to 12 cycles, was carried out with a sample-barcoded 5' primer and a J-beta primer mix. Via MiXCR, TCRdb re-called the 5' RACE reads, giving one row per CDR3 protein. Of some 1.5 million distinct CDR3 sequences listed, 42% were seen once; the top ten hold over 3.5%. This TCR was recovered from a woman between 18 and 29 years old in good health. Sequenced input: blood. This chain uses TRBV7-9 with TRBJ1-2; a possible D gene is TRBD1 (6 bases). CDR3 loop: CASSLLQGVDGYTF. CDR3 DNA: TGTGCCAGCAGCTTATTACAGGGTGTCGATGGCTACACCTTC.